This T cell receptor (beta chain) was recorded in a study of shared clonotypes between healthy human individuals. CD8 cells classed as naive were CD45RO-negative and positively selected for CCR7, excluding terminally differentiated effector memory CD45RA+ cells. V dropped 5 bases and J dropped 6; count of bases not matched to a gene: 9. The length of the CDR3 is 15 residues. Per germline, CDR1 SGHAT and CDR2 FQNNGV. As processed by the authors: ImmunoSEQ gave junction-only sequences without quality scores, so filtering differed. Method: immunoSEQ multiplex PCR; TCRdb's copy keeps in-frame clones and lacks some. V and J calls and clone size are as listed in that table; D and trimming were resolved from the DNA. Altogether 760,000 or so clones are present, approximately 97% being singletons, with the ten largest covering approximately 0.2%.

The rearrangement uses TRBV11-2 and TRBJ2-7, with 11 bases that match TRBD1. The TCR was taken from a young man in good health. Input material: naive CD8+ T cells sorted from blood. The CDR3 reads CASSPGRTGGLEQYF. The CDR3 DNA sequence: TGTGCCAGCAGCCCAGGAAGGACAGGGGGCCTCGAGCAGTACTTC.